This entry describes one T cell receptor beta chain. This clone was picked up many times. Its antigen remains undetermined. No base qualities exist here, and no much larger clone lies one base off it. The immunoSEQ assay used for TCR sequencing gave the T-cell fraction in both tumor and uninvolved lung tissue. The source study handled its data this way. For survival analysis, patients were divided into high (upper tertile) and low (lower two tertiles) T-cell fraction groups, which were compared by log-rank test. A signed-rank test was used to test paired tumor versus uninvolved lung differences in T-cell fraction. Drawn from immuneACCESS, this table holds only the in-frame rearrangements with V and J called that TCRdb kept. Clones are partly lost; checked studies trace under half to an unresolved V gene and leave the rest unexplained. Clone size and V and J calls were adopted from that table, with D and trimming inferred from the DNA. In this sample the table shows 25,000 or so clones, 69% of which occur a single time. Jointly, the top ten make up under 15% of the sample.

The data are from a study of tumor-infiltrating lymphocytes in localized non-small cell lung cancer (dated by TCRdb to the early 2020s). Study-wide context: Several histologies were represented in the cohort, which also included both smokers and never-smokers as well as patients whose samples were collected after neoadjuvant chemotherapy. Flow cytometry, multiplex immunofluorescence, RNA-seq, exome sequencing and proteomics were applied to the same patients as TCR sequencing, which was one of several integrated assays. A total of 55 patients were part of the paired comparison of immunoSEQ T-cell fraction between tumor and uninvolved lung. From each patient came resected tumor tissue plus uninvolved lung tissue from that same patient, and the uninvolved lung tissue was described as non-adjacent to the tumor. In total, the ICON cohort consisted of over a hundred surgical patients with localized non-small cell lung cancer who had their tumors resected.

The full study reports these points: Consistent with immunofluorescence CD3 counts, TCRbeta sequencing supported greater T cell infiltration in tumors than in uninvolved lung tissue. No association of tumor T-cell fraction from TCR sequencing with recurrence-free survival was found (p = 0.61). Assay coverage differed among patients according to how much tissue was available, so only a subset of the cohort had TCR sequencing. Because different assays used different pieces of the same tissue, technical variation could not be distinguished from intratumor heterogeneity. TCR-derived T-cell fraction did not differ between the flow cytometry-defined immunotypes IM1 (good prognosis) and IM2 (poor prognosis).

The CDR3 holds 14 amino acids from the cysteine to the phenylalanine. Just the 42-base CDR3 DNA is kept, in frame starting at base 1. V loses 2 bases of germline sequence and J loses 4 bases, and the interval between the two ends is 14 bases. The germline V gene (reference sequence) specifies GTSNPN as CDR1 and SVGIG as CDR2. Enrollment in ICON was initiated in April 2016, and the last patient was enrolled in late 2018. In a subcohort of under 95 patients, fresh tumor and matched uninvolved tissue were collected for in-depth immune analyses, with TCR sequencing among those analyses. DNA isolated from bulk tissue, without cell sorting, was used for TCR sequencing.

The TCR comes from a human donor with non-small cell lung cancer. Recombination joined TRBV30 with TRBJ2-5, with the D gene uncertain. Sequencing input: lung tumor tissue. The DNA sequence is TGTGCCTGGAGTAAAACCCATCAAGGAGAGACCCAGTACTTC. Its coded protein is CAWSKTHQGETQYF.